This paragraph reports one T cell receptor beta chain. Its antigen is unidentified. The sample comes from a study of PD-L1 blockade in urothelial cancer. Study details: Patients began atezolizumab, 1,200 mg intravenously every 3 weeks, at some point between 2012 and 2014. Blood samples had a median of 141,255 T cells. The study's findings and limits: Durable benefit accompanied greater 3-week expansion of tumor-associated blood clones.

TCRdb keeps only in-frame clones here, not all; method: immunoSEQ multiplex PCR. The sample records almost 90,000 clones, 84% being singletons. Stated time point: pretreatment peripheral blood. The study enrolled patients with locally advanced or metastatic urothelial carcinoma. The clonotype comes from a man aged 55 to 69 with urothelial cancer. The material was PBMCs, obtained around atezolizumab (anti-PD-L1) treatment.

CDR3 coding DNA: TGTGCCACCAGCAGAGATGGAGGGCAACAGCCCCAGCATTTT. Its translation is CATSRDGGQQPQHF. J is TRBJ1-5 and V is TRBV15; D not certain. The V gene's germline CDR1 is LNHNV and CDR2 YYDKDF (reference sequence). This CDR3 comprises 14 residues. Between the trimmed V and J ends, which lost 0 bases and 7 bases, there was a span of 10 bases. Combining the CDR3 with reference TRBV15 and TRBJ1-5 gives the whole variable domain DAMVIQNPRYQVTQFGKPVTLSCSQTLNHNVMYWYQQKSSQAPKLLFHYYDKDFNNEADTPDNFQSRRPNTSFCFLDIRSPGLGDTAMYLCATSRDGGQQPQHFGDGTRLSIL.